This T cell receptor (beta chain) is drawn from a study of OX40 agonist ivuxolimab in advanced cancers. The study sampled blood at baseline, cycle 4 day 1, and cycle 7 day 1. Concerning this clone itself: Its antigen is still unknown.

The assay was immunoSEQ multiplex PCR, and TCRdb's table has in-frame clones only and misses some. The sample has 50,000 or so clones, roughly 90% seen once. Looked up from germline, CDR1 is SGHTA and CDR2 is FQGNSA. The CDR3 length is 16 residues. J lost 0 bases, V lost 7 bases, and 11 bases had no gene match. Whole-study findings and limits: The study found among the lowest clonal expansion in partial responders at 0.1-3.0 mg/kg.

The chain is built from TRBV7-2 and TRBJ2-7; 8 bases fit TRBD1. Sample: CD4+ or CD8+ T cells sorted from blood, taken in a trial of the OX40 agonist ivuxolimab. This sequence originates from an adult with an advanced solid tumor such as melanoma, head and neck, liver or kidney cancer. The CDR3 bases are TGTGCCAGCACCAGGACAGGGCCGGTATTCTCCTACGAGCAGTACTTC. Translation: CASTRTGPVFSYEQYF.